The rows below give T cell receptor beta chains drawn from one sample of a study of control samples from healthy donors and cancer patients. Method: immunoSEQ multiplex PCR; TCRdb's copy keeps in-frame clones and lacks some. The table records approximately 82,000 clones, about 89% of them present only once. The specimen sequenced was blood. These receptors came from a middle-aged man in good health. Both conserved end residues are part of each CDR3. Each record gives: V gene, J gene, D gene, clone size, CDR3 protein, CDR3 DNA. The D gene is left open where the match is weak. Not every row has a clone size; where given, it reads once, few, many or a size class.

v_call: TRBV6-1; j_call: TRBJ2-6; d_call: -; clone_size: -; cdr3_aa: CASSERAARSGANVLTF; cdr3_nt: TGTGCCAGCAGTGAACGGGCGGCACGCTCTGGGGCCAACGTCCTGACTTTC
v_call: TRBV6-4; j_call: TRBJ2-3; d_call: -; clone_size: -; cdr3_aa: CASSDSGGQGTDTQYF; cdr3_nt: TGTGCCAGCAGTGACTCGGGGGGGCAGGGTACAGATACGCAGTATTTT
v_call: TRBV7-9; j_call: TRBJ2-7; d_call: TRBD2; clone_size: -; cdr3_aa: CASSLLAGVSHWYF; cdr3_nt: TGTGCCAGCAGCTTATTAGCGGGTGTGTCCCATTGGTACTTC
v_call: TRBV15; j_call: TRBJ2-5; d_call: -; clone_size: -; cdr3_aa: CATSRGQNQETQYF; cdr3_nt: TGTGCCACCAGCAGAGGACAGAACCAAGAGACCCAGTACTTC
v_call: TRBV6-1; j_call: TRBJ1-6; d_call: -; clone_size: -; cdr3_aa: CASSEEEDSPLHF; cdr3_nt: TGTGCCAGCAGTGAAGAGGAAGACTCACCCCTCCACTTT
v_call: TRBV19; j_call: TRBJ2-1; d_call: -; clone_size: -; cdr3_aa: CASRNYNEQFF; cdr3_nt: TGTGCCAGTAGGAACTACAATGAGCAGTTCTTC
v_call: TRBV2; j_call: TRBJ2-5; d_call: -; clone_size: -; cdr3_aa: CASSESATRRETQYF; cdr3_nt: TGTGCCAGCAGTGAGTCGGCGACTCGCAGAGAGACCCAGTACTTC
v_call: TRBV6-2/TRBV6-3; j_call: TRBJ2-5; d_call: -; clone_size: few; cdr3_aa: CASSYPAEQETQYF; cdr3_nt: TGTGCCAGCAGTTATCCGGCGGAACAAGAGACCCAGTACTTC
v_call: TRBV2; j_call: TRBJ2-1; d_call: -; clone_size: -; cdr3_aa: CASSEAGTGRQFF; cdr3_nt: TGTGCCAGCAGTGAAGCGGGAACAGGTCGGCAGTTCTTC
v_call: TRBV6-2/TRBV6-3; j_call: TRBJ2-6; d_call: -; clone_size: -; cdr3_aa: CASSQGGSGANVLTF; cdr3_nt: TGTGCCAGCAGTCAAGGGGGATCTGGGGCCAACGTCCTGACTTTC
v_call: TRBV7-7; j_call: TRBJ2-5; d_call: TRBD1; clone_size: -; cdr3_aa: CASSFGTGGEYQETQYF; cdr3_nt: TGTGCCAGCAGCTTTGGGACAGGGGGCGAGTACCAAGAGACCCAGTACTTC
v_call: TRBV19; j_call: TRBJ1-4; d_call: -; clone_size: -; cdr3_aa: CASTDPGGSSEKLFF; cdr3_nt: TGTGCCAGTACCGATCCCGGGGGTTCGAGTGAAAAACTGTTTTTT
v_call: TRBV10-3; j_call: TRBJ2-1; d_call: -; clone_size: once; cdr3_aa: CATWGGLGFRDEQFF; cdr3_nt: TGTGCCACCTGGGGGGGGCTGGGGTTTCGGGATGAGCAGTTCTTC
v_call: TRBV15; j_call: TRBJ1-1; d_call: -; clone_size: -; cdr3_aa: CATSREGANTEAFF; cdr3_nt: TGTGCCACCAGCAGAGAGGGAGCGAACACTGAAGCTTTCTTT
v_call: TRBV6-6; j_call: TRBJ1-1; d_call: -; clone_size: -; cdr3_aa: CASSYSGAYVDTEAFF; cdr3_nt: TGTGCCAGCAGTTACTCGGGGGCGTACGTTGACACTGAAGCTTTCTTT
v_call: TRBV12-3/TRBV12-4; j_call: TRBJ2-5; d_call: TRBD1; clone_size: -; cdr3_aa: CASRRQGQETQYF; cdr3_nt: TGTGCCAGCAGAAGACAGGGACAAGAGACCCAGTACTTC
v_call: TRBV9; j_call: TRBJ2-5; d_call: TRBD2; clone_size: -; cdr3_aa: CASSVGLAGAQETQYF; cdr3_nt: TGTGCCAGCAGCGTAGGACTAGCGGGCGCCCAAGAGACCCAGTACTTC
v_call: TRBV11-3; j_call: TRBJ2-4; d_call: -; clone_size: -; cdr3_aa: CASSLPGAKNIQYF; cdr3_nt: TGTGCCAGCAGCTTGCCGGGTGCCAAAAACATTCAGTACTTC
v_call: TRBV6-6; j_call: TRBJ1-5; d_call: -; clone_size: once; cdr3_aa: CASRADYSNQPQHF; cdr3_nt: TGTGCCAGCAGGGCAGATTATAGCAATCAGCCCCAGCATTTT
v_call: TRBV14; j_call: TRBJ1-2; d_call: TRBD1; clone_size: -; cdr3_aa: CASSQVQGPYGYTF; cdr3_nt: TGTGCCAGCAGCCAAGTACAGGGGCCCTATGGCTACACCTTC
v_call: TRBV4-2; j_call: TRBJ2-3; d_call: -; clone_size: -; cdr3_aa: CASSQEVGPAGTDTQYF; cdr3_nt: TGTGCCAGCAGCCAAGAAGTTGGCCCAGCGGGCACAGATACGCAGTATTTT
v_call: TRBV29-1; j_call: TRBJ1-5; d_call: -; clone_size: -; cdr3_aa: CSVPRIRKGQPQHF; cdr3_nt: TGCAGCGTTCCACGGATCAGGAAAGGTCAGCCCCAGCATTTT